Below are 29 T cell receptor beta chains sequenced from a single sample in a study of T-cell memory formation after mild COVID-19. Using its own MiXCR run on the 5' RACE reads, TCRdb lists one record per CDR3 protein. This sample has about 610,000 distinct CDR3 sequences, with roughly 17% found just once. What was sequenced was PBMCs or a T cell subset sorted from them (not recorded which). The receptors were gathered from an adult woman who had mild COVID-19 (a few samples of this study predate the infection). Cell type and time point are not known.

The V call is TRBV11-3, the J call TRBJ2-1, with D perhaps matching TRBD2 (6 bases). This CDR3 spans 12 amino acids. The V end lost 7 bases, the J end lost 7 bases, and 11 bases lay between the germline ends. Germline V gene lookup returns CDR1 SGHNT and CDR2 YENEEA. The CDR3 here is CASTGGVNEQFF. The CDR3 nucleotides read TGTGCCAGCACCGGGGGTGTGAATGAGCAGTTCTTC.

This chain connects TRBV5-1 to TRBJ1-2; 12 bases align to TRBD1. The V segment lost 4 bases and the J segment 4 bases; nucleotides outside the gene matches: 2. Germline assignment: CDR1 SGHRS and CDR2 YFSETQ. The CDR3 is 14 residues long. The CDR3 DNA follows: TGCGCCAGCAGCGGGACAGGGGGCGGCTATGGCTACACCTTC. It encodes CASSGTGGGYGYTF.

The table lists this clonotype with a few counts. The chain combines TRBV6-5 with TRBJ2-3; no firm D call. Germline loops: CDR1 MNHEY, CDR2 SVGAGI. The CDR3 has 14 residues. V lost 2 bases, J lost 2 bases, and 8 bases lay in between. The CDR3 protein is CASSYGPDTDTQYF. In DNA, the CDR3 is TGTGCCAGCAGTTACGGTCCGGACACAGATACGCAGTATTTT.

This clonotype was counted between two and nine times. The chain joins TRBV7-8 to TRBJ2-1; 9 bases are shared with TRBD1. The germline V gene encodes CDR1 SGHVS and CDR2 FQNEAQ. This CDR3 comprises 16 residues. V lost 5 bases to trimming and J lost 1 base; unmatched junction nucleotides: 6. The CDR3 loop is CASSRTGTGSYNEQFF. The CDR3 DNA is TGTGCCAGCAGCCGAACCGGGACAGGGTCCTACAATGAGCAGTTCTTC.

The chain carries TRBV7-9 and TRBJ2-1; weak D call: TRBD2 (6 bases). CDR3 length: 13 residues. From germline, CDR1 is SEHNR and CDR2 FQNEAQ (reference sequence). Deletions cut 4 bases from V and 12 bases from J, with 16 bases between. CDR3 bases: TGTGCCAGCAGCTCCCGGGACTCCTCACTGCAGTTCTTC. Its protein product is CASSSRDSSLQFF.

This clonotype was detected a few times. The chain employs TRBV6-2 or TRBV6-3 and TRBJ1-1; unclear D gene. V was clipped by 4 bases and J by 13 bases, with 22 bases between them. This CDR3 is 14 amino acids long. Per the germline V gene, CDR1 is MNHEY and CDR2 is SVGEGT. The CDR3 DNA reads TGTGCCAGCAGTTCGCCTTATCGACCGGGATCTGGTTTCTTT. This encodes CASSSPYRPGSGFF.

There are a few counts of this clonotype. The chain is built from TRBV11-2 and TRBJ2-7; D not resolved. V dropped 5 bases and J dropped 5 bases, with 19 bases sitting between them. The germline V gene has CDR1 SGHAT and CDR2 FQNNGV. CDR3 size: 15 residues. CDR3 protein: CASSQGAPGIHEQYF. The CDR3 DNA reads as TGTGCCAGCAGCCAAGGTGCTCCTGGGATCCACGAGCAGTACTTC.

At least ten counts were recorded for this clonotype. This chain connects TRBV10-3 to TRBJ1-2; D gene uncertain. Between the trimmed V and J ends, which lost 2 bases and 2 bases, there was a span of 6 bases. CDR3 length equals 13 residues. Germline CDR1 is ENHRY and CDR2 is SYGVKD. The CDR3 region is CAISETRNYGYTF. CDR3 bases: TGTGCCATCAGTGAGACCAGGAACTATGGCTACACCTTC.

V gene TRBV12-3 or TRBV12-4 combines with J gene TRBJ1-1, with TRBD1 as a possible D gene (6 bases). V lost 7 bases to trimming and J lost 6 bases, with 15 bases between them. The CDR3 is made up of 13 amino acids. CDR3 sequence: CASTPYRDAEAFF. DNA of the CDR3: TGTGCCAGCACCCCGTACAGGGACGCTGAAGCTTTCTTT.

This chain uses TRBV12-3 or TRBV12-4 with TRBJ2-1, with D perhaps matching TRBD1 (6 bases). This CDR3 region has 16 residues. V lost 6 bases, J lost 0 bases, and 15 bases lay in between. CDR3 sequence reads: CASSTRGPTSYNEQFF. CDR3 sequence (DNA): TGTGCCAGCAGCACCAGGGGCCCCACCTCCTACAATGAGCAGTTCTTC.

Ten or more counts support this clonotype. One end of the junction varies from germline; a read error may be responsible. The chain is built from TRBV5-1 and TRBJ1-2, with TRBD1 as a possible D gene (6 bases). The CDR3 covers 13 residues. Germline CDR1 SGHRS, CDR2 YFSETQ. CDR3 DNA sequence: TGTGCCAGCAGCTTGGGACATAACTATGGCTACACCTTC. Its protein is CASSLGHNYGYTF.

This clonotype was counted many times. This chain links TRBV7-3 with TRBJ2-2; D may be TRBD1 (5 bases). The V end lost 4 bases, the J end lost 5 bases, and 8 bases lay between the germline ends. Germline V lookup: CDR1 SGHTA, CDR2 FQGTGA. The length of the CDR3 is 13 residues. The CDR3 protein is CASSSDRTGELFF. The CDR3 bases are TGTGCCAGCAGCTCCGACAGAACCGGGGAGCTGTTTTTT. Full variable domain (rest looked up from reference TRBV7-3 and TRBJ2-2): GAGVSQTPSNKVTEKGKYVELRCDPISGHTALYWYRQSLGQGPEFLIYFQGTGAADDSGLPNDRFFAVRPEGSVSTLKIQRTERGDSAVYLCASSSDRTGELFFGEGSRLTVL.

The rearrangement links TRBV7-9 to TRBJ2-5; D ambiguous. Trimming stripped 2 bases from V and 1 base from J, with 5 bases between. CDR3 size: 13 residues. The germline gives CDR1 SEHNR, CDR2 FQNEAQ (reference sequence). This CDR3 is CASSLSTQETQYF. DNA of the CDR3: TGTGCCAGCAGCTTAAGCACCCAAGAGACCCAGTACTTC.

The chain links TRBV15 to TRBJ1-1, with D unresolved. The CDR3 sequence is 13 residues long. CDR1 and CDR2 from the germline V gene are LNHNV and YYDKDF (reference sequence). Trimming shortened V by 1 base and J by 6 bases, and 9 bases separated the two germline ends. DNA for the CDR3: TGTGCCACCAGCAGAGTGGCTGGACCTGAAGCTTTCTTT. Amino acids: CATSRVAGPEAFF.

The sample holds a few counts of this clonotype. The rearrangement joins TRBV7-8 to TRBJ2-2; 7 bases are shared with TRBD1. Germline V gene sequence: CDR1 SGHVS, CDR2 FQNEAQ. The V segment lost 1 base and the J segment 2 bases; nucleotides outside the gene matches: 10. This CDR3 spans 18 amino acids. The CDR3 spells CASSLEHRQGLNTGELFF. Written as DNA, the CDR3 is TGTGCCAGCAGCTTAGAACATAGACAGGGCTTAAACACCGGGGAGCTGTTTTTT.

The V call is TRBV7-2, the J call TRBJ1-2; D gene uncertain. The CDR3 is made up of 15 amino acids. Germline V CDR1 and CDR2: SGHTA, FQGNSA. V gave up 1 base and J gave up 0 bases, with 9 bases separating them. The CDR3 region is CASSLDYTANYGYTF. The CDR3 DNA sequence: TGTGCCAGCAGCTTAGATTATACAGCTAACTATGGCTACACCTTC. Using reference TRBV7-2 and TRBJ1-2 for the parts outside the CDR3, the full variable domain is GAGVSQSPSNKVTEKGKDVELRCDPISGHTALYWYRQSLGQGLEFLIYFQGNSAPDKSGLPSDRFSAERTGGSVSTLTIQRTQQEDSAVYLCASSLDYTANYGYTFGSGTRLTVV.

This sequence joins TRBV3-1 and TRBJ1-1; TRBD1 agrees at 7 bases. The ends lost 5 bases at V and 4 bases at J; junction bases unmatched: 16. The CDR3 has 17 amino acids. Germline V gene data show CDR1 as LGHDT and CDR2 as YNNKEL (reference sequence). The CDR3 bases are TGTGCCAGCAGCTCAGCTCCCGAAGGGCAGGGGGGCACTGAAGCTTTCTTT. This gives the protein CASSSAPEGQGGTEAFF.

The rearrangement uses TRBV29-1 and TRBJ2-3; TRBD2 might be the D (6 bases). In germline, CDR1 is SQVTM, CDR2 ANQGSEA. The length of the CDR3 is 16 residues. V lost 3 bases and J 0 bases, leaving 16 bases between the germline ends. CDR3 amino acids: CSVDIRRRASTDTQYF. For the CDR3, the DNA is TGCAGCGTTGACATCCGCAGGAGGGCGAGCACAGATACGCAGTATTTT.

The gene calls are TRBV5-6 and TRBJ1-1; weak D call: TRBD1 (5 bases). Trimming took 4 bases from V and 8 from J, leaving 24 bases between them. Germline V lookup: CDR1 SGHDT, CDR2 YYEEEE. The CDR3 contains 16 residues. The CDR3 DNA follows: TGTGCCAGCAGCCTCGGACACGGGGTAATACCCCCCGAAGCTTTCTTT. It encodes CASSLGHGVIPPEAFF.

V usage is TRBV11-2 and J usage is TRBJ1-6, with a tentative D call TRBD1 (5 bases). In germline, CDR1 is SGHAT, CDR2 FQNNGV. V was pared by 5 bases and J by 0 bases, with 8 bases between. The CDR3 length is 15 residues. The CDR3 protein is CASSRQSSYNSPLHF. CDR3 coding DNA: TGTGCCAGCAGCCGACAGAGCTCCTATAATTCACCCCTCCACTTT. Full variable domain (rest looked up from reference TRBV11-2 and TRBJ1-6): EAGVAQSPRYKIIEKRQSVAFWCNPISGHATLYWYQQILGQGPKLLIQFQNNGVVDDSQLPKDRFSAERLKGVDSTLKIQPAKLEDSAVYLCASSRQSSYNSPLHFGNGTRLTVT.

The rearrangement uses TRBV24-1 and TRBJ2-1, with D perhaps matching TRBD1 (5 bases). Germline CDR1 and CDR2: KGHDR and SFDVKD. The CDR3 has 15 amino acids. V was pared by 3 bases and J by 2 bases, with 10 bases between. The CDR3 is CATSDPATAYNEQFF. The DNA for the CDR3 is TGTGCCACCAGTGATCCCGCGACAGCCTACAATGAGCAGTTCTTC.

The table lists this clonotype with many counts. The CDR3 sequence: CASSHSGGAHNEQFF. Here the CDR3 DNA reads TGTGCCAGCAGCCATAGCGGGGGGGCCCACAATGAGCAGTTCTTC. The gene calls are TRBV3-1 and TRBJ2-1; 11 bases match TRBD2. The CDR3 spans 15 residues. Germline values: CDR1 LGHDT, CDR2 YNNKEL (reference sequence). V was clipped by 3 bases and J by 5 bases; unmatched bases: 3.

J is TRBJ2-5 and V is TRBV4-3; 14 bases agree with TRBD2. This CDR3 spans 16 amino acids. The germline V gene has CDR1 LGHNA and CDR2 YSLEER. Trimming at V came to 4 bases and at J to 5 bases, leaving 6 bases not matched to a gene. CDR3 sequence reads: CASSPGTSGSWETQYF. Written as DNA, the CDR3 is TGCGCCAGCAGCCCGGGGACTAGCGGGAGTTGGGAGACCCAGTACTTC.

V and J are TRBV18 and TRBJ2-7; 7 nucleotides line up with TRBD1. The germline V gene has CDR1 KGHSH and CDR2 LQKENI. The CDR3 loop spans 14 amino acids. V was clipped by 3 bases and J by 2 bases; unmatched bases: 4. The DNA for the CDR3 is TGTGCCAGCTCACCCACAGGGGAGACCTACGAGCAGTACTTC. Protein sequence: CASSPTGETYEQYF.

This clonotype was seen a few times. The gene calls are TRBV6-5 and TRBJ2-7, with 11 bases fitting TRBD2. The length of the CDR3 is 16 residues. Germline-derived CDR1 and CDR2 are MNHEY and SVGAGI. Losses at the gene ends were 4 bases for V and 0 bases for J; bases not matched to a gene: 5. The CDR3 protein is CASSWTLAGDSYEQYF. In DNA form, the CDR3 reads TGTGCCAGCAGTTGGACACTAGCGGGAGACTCCTACGAGCAGTACTTC.

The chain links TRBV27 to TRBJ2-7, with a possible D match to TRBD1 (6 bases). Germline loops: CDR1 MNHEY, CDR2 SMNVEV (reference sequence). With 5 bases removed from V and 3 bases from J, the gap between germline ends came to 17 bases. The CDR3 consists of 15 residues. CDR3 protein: CASSKLTGLGYEQYF. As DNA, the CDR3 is TGTGCCAGCAGTAAGTTGACAGGCCTCGGCTACGAGCAGTACTTC.

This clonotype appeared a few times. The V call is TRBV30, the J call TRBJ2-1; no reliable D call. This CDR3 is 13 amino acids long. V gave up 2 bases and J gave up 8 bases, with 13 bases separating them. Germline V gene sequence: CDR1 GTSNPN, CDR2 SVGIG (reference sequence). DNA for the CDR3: TGTGCCTGGAGTAGTACTATTGCCTATGAGCAGTTCTTC. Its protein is CAWSSTIAYEQFF.

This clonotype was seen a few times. CDR3 DNA sequence: TGCGCCAGCAGCCCTCGACAGGGTGGGTCCGAGCAGTACTTC. Amino acids: CASSPRQGGSEQYF. J is TRBJ2-7 and V is TRBV5-1; 7 nucleotides agree with TRBD1. Trimming removed 4 bases from V and 6 bases from J; junction bases left unmatched: 10. Germline-derived CDR1 and CDR2 are SGHRS and YFSETQ. This CDR3 spans 14 amino acids.

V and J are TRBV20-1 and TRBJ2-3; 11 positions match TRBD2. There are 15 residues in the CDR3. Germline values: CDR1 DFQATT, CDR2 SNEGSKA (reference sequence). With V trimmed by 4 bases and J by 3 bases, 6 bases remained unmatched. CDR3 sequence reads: CSATQRLAGTDTQYF. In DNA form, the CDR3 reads TGCAGTGCTACCCAACGACTAGCGGGGACAGATACGCAGTATTTT.